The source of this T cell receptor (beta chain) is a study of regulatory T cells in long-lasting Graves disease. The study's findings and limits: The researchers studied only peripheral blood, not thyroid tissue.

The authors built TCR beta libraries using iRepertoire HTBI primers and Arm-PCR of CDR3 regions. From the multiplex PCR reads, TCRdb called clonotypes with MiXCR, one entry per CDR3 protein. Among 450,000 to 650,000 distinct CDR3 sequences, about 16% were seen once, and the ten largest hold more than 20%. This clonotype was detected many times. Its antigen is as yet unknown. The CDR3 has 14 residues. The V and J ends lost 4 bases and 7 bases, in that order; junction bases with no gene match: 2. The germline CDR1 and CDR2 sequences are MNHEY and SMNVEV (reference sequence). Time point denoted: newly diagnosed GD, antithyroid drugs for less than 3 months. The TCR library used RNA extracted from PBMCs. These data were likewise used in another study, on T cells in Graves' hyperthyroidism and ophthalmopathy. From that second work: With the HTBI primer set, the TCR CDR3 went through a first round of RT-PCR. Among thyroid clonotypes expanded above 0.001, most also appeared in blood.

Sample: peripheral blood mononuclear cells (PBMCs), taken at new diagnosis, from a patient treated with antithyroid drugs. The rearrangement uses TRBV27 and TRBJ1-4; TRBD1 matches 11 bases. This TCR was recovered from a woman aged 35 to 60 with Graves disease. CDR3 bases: TGTGCCAGCAGTTGGACAGGGGGCCGTGAAAAACTGTTTTTT. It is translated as CASSWTGGREKLFF.